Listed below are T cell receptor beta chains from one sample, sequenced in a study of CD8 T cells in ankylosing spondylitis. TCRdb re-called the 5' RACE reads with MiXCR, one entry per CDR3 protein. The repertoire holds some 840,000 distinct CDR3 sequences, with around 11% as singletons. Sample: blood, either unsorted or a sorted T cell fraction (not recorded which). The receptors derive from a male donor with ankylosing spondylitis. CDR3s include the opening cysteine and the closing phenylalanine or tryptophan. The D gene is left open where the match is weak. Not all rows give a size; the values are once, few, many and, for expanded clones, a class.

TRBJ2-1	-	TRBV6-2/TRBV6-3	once	CATLQGVYNEQFF	TGTGCCACCCTCCAAGGGGTCTACAATGAGCAGTTCTTC
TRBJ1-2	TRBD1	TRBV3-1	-	CASSPLSIRDRKDGYTF	TGTGCCAGCAGCCCCCTGTCCATCCGGGACAGGAAGGATGGCTACACCTTC
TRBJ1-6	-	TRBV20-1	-	CSAPPRASYNSPLHF	TGCAGTGCTCCGCCCCGGGCCTCCTATAATTCACCCCTCCACTTT
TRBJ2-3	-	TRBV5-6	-	CASSSGTEDTQYF	TGTGCCAGCAGTTCCGGGACTGAAGATACGCAGTATTTT
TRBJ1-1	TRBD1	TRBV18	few	CASSPNEQGEAFF	TGTGCCAGCTCCCCTAATGAACAGGGGGAAGCTTTCTTT
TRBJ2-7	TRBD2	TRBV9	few	CASSVRTSGGSSYEQYF	TGTGCCAGCAGCGTGAGGACTAGCGGGGGCTCCTCCTACGAGCAGTACTTC
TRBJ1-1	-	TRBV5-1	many	CASSLVGVGTEAFF	TGTGCCAGCAGCTTAGTGGGGGTTGGGACTGAAGCTTTCTTT
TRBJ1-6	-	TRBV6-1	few	CASSELRDISSYNSPLHF	TGTGCCAGCAGTGAACTTCGGGACATCAGCTCCTATAATTCACCCCTCCACTTT
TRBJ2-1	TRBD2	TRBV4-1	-	CASSPGLAGAFNEQFF	TGCGCCAGCAGCCCGGGACTAGCGGGAGCGTTCAATGAGCAGTTCTTC
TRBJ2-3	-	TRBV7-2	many	CASSLRQITDTQYF	TGTGCCAGCAGCTTACGGCAGATCACAGATACGCAGTATTTT
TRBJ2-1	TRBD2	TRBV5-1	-	CASSLELSGSSYNEQFF	TGCGCCAGCAGCTTGGAGTTGAGCGGGAGCTCCTACAATGAGCAGTTCTTC
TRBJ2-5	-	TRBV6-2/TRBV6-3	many	CASSVVEETQYF	TGTGCCAGCAGCGTGGTTGAGGAGACCCAGTACTTC
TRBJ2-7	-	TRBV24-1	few	CATSPGGEQYF	TGTGCCACCAGCCCTGGGGGTGAGCAGTACTTC
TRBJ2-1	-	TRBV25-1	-	CASSEYSGVSDNEQFF	TGTGCCAGCAGTGAATACAGCGGCGTGTCCGACAATGAGCAGTTCTTC
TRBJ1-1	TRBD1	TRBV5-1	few	CASSLGTGGLNTEAFF	TGCGCCAGCAGCCTGGGGACAGGGGGCCTGAACACTGAAGCTTTCTTT
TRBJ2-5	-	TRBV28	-	CASSFVPTEETQYF	TGTGCCAGCAGTTTTGTCCCGACCGAAGAGACCCAGTACTTC
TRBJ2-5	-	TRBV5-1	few	CASSLKGLTQETQYF	TGCGCCAGCAGCTTGAAAGGATTAACACAAGAGACCCAGTACTTC
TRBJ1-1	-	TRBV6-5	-	CATRSIGGNTEAFF	TGTGCCACCCGTTCGATCGGCGGAAACACTGAAGCTTTCTTT
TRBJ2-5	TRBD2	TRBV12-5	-	CASGTGLAGETQYF	TGTGCTAGTGGCACCGGACTAGCGGGAGAGACCCAGTACTTC
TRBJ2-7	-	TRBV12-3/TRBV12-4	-	CASSFVESYEQYF	TGTGCCAGCAGTTTTGTCGAATCCTACGAGCAGTACTTC
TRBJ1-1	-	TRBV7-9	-	CASSSVPEAEAFF	TGTGCCAGCAGCTCCGTCCCGGAGGCCGAAGCTTTCTTT
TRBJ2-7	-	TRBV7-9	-	CASSLGILYEQYF	TGTGCCAGCAGCCTGGGGATCCTCTACGAGCAGTACTTC
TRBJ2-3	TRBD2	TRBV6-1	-	CASSTMGLATDTQYF	TGTGCCAGCAGTACAATGGGACTAGCGACAGATACGCAGTATTTT
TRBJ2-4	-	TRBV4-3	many	CASSPTVQNIQYF	TGCGCCAGCAGCCCCACGGTCCAAAACATTCAGTACTTC
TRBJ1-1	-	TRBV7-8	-	CASRMGSRNTEAFF	TGTGCCAGCAGAATGGGCAGTCGAAACACTGAAGCTTTCTTT
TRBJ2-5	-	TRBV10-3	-	CAISERKGVVETQYF	TGTGCCATCAGTGAGCGGAAAGGCGTGGTCGAGACCCAGTACTTC
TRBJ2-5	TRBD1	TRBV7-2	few	CASSSITGVETQYF	TGTGCCAGCAGCTCTATCACAGGGGTAGAGACCCAGTACTTC
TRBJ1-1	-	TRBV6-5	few	CASTVEGEAFF	TGTGCCAGCACCGTCGAGGGTGAAGCTTTCTTT
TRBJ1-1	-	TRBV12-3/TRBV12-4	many	CASSPFLGGSNTEAFF	TGTGCCAGCTCCCCGTTTCTTGGGGGCTCAAACACTGAAGCTTTCTTT
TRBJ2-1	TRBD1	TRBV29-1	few	CSVAQGSGSYNEQFF	TGCAGCGTTGCACAGGGGTCGGGCTCCTACAATGAGCAGTTCTTC
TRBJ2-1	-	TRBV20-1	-	CSARLSKQFF	TGCAGTGCTAGGCTTTCTAAGCAGTTCTTC
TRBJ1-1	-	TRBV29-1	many	CSVGERVADTEAFF	TGCAGCGTTGGGGAAAGGGTAGCGGACACTGAAGCTTTCTTT
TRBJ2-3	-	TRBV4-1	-	CASSQDLGTQYF	TGCGCCAGCAGCCAAGACCTTGGGACGCAGTATTTT
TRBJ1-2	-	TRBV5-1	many	CASSLEPGNYGYTF	TGCGCCAGCAGCTTGGAGCCGGGGAACTATGGCTACACCTTC
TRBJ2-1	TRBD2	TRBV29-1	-	CSVRTWTSDGNEQFF	TGCAGCGTCCGCACATGGACTAGCGATGGCAATGAGCAGTTCTTC
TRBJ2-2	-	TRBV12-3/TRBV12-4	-	CASSPPPLGTGELFF	TGTGCCAGCAGCCCTCCGCCCCTCGGCACCGGGGAGCTGTTTTTT
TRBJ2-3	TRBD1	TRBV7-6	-	CASSYRQGRTDTQYF	TGTGCCAGCAGCTATAGACAGGGCCGCACAGATACGCAGTATTTT
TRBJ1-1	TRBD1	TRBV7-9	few	CASSPSPRDSREAFF	TGTGCCAGCAGCCCCTCACCCCGGGACAGCCGTGAAGCTTTCTTT
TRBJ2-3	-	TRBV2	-	CASSGRGGATDTQYF	TGTGCCAGCAGTGGACGCGGCGGGGCGACAGATACGCAGTATTTT
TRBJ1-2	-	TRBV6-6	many	CASSLVVGYTF	TGTGCCAGCAGTTTGGTAGTTGGCTACACCTTC
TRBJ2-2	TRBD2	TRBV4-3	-	CASSQQSGGVNTGELFF	TGCGCCAGCAGCCAACAAAGCGGGGGGGTGAACACCGGGGAGCTGTTTTTT
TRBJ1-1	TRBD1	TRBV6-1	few	CASSRWTGGSDMNTEAFF	TGTGCCAGCAGCCGCTGGACAGGGGGCAGCGACATGAACACTGAAGCTTTCTTT
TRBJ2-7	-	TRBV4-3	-	CASSHGVGDYEQYF	TGCGCCAGCAGCCACGGTGTGGGGGACTACGAGCAGTACTTC
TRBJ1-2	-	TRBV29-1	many	CSVPGRGYGYTF	TGCAGCGTTCCCGGTCGGGGCTATGGCTACACCTTC
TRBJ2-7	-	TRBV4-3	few	CASSQSPGSSYEQYF	TGCGCCAGCAGCCAATCTCCAGGGAGCTCCTACGAGCAGTACTTC
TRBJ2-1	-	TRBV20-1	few	CSARGGSAAGIGQFF	TGCAGTGCTAGAGGGGGCAGCGCCGCCGGTATTGGGCAGTTCTTC
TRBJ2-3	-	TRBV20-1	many	CSGSRGEHTDTQYF	TGCAGTGGCAGCCGAGGTGAACATACAGATACGCAGTATTTT
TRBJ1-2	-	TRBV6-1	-	CASRRGEGSYGYTF	TGTGCCAGCAGACGAGGGGAGGGAAGCTATGGCTACACCTTC
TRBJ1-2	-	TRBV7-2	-	CASSPRGGSGLF	TGTGCCAGCAGCCCCCGGGGGGGCTCCGGGCTCTTC
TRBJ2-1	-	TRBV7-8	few	CASSQRTRVHEQFF	TGTGCCAGCAGCCAAAGGACCCGCGTGCATGAGCAGTTCTTC
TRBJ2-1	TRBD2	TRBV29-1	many	CSVRVAGVNEQFF	TGCAGCGTTAGGGTAGCGGGAGTTAATGAGCAGTTCTTC
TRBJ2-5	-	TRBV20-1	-	CSARVILQETQYF	TGCAGTGCTAGAGTAATTCTCCAAGAGACCCAGTACTTC
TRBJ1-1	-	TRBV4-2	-	CASSLRGHPLNTEAFF	TGTGCCAGCAGCCTCCGTGGACACCCTTTGAACACTGAAGCTTTCTTT
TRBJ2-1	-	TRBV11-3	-	CASSLDNHQEQFF	TGTGCCAGCAGCTTAGATAATCACCAAGAGCAGTTCTTC
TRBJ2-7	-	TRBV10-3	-	CAISGGDRFSYEQYF	TGTGCCATCAGTGGGGGGGACAGATTCTCCTACGAGCAGTACTTC
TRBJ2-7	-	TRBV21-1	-	CASSKALWGPYEQYF	TGTGCCAGCAGCAAAGCGCTTTGGGGACCCTACGAGCAGTACTTC
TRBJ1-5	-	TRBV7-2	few	CASSSSGQGPQHF	TGTGCCAGCAGCTCATCGGGACAAGGGCCCCAGCATTTT
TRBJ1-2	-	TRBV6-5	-	CASREINYGYTF	TGTGCCAGCAGGGAGATTAACTATGGCTACACCTTC
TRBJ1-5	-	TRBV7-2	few	CASSLVTGFQHF	TGTGCCAGCAGCTTAGTTACAGGGTTCCAGCATTTT